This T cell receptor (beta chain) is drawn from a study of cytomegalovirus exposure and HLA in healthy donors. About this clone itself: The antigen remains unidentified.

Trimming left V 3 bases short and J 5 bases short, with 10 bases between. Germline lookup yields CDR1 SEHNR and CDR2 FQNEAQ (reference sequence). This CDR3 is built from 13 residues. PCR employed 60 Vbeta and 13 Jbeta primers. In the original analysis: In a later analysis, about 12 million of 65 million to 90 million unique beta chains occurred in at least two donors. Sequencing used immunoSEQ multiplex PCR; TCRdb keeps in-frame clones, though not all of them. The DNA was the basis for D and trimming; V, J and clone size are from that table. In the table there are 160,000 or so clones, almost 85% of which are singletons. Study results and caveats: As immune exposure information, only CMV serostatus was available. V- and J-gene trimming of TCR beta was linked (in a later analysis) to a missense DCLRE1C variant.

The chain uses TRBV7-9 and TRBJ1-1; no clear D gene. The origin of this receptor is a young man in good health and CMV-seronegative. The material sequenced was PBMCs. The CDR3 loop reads CASSFVSGTEAFF. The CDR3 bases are TGTGCCAGCAGCTTTGTTAGTGGTACTGAAGCTTTCTTT.